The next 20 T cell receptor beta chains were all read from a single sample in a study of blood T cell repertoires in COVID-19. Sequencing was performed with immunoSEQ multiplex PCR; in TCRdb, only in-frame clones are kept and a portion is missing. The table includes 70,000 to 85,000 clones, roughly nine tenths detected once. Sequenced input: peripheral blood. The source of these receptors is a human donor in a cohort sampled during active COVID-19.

The CDR3: CASSPAGWSSYEQYF. The CDR3 DNA is TGCGCCAGCAGCCCGGCGGGGTGGAGCTCCTACGAGCAGTACTTC. This chain connects TRBV5-1 to TRBJ2-7; D possibly corresponds to TRBD2 (6 bases). V lost 4 bases and J lost 0, with 14 bases in between. CDR3 length: 15 amino acids. From germline, CDR1 is SGHRS and CDR2 YFSETQ.

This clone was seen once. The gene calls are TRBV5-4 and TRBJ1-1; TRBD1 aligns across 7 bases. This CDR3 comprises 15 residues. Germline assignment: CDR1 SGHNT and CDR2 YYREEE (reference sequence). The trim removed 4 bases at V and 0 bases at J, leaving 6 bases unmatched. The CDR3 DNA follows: TGTGCCAGCAGCGGCGTGGGACAGATGAACACTGAAGCTTTCTTT. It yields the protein CASSGVGQMNTEAFF.

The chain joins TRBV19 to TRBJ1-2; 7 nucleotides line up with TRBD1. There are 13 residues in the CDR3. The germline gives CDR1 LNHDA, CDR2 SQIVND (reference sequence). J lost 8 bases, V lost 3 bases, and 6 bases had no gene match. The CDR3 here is CASSMTGSEGYTF. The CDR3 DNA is TGTGCCAGTAGTATGACAGGGTCGGAGGGCTACACCTTC.

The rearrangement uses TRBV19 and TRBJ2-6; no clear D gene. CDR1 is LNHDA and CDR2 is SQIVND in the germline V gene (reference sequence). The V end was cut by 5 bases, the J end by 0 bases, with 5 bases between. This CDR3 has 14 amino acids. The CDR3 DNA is TGTGCCAGTAGTGTTAACTCTGGGGCCAACGTCCTGACTTTC. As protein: CASSVNSGANVLTF.

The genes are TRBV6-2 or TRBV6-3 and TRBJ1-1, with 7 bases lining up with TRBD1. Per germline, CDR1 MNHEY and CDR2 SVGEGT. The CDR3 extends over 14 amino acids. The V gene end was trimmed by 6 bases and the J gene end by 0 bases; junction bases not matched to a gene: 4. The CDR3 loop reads CASSLTGVNTEAFF. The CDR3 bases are TGTGCCAGCAGCCTAACAGGGGTGAACACTGAAGCTTTCTTT.

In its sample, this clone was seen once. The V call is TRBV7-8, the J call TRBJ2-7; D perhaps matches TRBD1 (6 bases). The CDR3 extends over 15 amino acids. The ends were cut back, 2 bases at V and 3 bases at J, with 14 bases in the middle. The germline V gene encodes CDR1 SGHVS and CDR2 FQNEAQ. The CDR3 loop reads CASSLLAGRGYEQYF. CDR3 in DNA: TGTGCCAGCAGCTTACTCGCCGGCAGGGGCTACGAGCAGTACTTC.

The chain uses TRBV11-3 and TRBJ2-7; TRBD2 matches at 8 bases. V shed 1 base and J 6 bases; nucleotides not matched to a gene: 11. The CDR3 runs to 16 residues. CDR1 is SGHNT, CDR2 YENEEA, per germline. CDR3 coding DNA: TGTGCCAGCAGCTTAGGAGGTGGCGGACTAGCTGCCGAGCAGTACTTC. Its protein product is CASSLGGGGLAAEQYF. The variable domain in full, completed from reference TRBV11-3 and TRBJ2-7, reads EAGVVQSPRYKIIEKKQPVAFWCNPISGHNTLYWYLQNLGQGPELLIRYENEEAVDDSQLPKDRFSAERLKGVDSTLKIQPAELGDSAVYLCASSLGGGGLAAEQYFGPGTRLTVT.

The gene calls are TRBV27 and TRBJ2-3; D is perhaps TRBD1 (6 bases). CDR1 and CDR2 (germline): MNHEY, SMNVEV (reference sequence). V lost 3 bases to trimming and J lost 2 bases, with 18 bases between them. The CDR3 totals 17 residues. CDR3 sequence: CASSLLGAESPTDTQYF. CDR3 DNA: TGTGCCAGCAGTTTGTTGGGGGCAGAGAGCCCCACAGATACGCAGTATTTT.

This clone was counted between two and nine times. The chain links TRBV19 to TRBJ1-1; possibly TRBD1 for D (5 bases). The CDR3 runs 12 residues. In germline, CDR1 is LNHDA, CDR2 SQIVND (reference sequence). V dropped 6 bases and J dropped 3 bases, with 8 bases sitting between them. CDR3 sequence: CASRWGDTEAFF. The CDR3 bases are TGTGCCAGTAGATGGGGGGACACTGAAGCTTTCTTT.

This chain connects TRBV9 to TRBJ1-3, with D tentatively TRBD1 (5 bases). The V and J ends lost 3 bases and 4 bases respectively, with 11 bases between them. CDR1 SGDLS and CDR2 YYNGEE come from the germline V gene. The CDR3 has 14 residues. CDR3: CASSGSGHGNTIYF. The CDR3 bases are TGTGCCAGCAGCGGGTCAGGGCACGGAAACACCATATATTTT.

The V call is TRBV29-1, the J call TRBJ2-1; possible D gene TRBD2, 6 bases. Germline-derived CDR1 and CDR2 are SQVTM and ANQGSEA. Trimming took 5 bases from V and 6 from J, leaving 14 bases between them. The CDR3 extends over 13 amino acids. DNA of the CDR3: TGCAGCGTTCCGGGACTGAGCTCCAATGAGCAGTTCTTC. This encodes CSVPGLSSNEQFF.

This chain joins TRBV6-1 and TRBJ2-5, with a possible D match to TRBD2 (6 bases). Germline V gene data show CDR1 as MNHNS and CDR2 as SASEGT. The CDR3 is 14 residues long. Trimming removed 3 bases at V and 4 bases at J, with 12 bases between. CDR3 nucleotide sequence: TGTGCCAGCAGTGACCGGAGGGCACGAGAGACCCAGTACTTC. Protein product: CASSDRRARETQYF.

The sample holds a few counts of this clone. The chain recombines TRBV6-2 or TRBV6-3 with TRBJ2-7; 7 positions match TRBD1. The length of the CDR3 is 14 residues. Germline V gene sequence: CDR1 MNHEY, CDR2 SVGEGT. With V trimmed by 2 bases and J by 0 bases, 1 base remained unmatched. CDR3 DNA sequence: TGTGCCAGCAGTTACGGGACAGCCTCCTACGAGCAGTACTTC. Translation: CASSYGTASYEQYF.

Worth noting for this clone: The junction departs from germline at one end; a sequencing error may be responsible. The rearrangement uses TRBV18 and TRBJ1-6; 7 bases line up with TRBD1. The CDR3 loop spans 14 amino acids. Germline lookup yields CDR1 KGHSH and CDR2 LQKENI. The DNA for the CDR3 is TGTGCCAGCTCGCCACAGGGGAATAATTCACCCCTCCACTTT. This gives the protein CASSPQGNNSPLHF.

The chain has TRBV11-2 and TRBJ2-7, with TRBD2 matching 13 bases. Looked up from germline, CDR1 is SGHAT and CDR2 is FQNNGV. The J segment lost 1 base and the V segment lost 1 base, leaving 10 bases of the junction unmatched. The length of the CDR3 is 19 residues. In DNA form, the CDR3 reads TGTGCCAGCAGCTTAGTGGGTAAGGGGACTAGCGGGATTTCCTACGAGCAGTACTTC. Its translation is CASSLVGKGTSGISYEQYF. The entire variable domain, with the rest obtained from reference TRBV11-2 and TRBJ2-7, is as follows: EAGVAQSPRYKIIEKRQSVAFWCNPISGHATLYWYQQILGQGPKLLIQFQNNGVVDDSQLPKDRFSAERLKGVDSTLKIQPAKLEDSAVYLCASSLVGKGTSGISYEQYFGPGTRLTVT.

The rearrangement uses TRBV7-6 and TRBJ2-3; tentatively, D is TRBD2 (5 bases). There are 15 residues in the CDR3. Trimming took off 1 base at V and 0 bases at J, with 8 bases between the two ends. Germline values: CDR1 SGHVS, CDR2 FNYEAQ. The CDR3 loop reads CASSLVGGSTDTQYF. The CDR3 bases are TGTGCCAGCAGCTTAGTGGGCGGGAGCACAGATACGCAGTATTTT.

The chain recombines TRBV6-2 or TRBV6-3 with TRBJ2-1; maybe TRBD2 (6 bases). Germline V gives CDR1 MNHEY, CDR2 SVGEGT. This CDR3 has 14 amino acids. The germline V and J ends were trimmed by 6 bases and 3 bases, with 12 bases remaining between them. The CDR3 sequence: CASSSLAVYNEQFF. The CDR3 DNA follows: TGTGCCAGCAGCTCACTAGCAGTCTACAATGAGCAGTTCTTC.

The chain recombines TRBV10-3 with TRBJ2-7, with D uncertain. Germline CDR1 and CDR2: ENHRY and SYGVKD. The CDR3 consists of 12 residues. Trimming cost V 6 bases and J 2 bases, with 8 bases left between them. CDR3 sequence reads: CAIRSRAYEQYF. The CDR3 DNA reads TGTGCCATCAGGTCACGAGCCTACGAGCAGTACTTC.

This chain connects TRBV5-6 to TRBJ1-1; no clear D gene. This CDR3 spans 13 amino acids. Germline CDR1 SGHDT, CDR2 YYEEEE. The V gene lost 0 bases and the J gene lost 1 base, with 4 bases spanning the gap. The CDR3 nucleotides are TGTGCCAGCAGCTTGGACACGAACACTGAAGCTTTCTTT. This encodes CASSLDTNTEAFF.

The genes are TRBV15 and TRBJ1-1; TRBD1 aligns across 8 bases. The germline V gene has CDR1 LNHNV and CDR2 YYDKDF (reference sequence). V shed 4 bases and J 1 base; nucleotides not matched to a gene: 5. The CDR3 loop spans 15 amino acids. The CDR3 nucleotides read TGTGCCACCAGCACACCGACAGGGGAGAACACTGAAGCTTTCTTT. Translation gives CATSTPTGENTEAFF. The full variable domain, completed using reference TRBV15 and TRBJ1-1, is DAMVIQNPRYQVTQFGKPVTLSCSQTLNHNVMYWYQQKSSQAPKLLFHYYDKDFNNEADTPDNFQSRRPNTSFCFLDIRSPGLGDTAMYLCATSTPTGENTEAFFGQGTRLTVV.